This TCR beta chain was sequenced for a study of cytomegalovirus exposure and HLA in healthy donors. Details on this clone: What it binds is not known.

Study-wide results and caveats: Presence/absence analysis assumed near-uniform sequencing depth across donors.

V was trimmed by 7 bases and J by 8 bases, leaving 21 bases between them. Germline V gene sequence: CDR1 SGHTA, CDR2 FQGTGA. The CDR3 spans 15 residues. A multiplex PCR was run with 60 Vbeta primers and 13 Jbeta primers. Assay used: immunoSEQ multiplex PCR; TCRdb lists only in-frame clones, some missing. The table shows about 140,000 clones, with 65% to 80% occurring only once. Sequenced input: PBMCs. V is TRBV7-3 and J is TRBJ2-1, with TRBD2 as a possible D gene (6 bases). The clonotype comes from a male donor in good health and CMV-seropositive. The CDR3 is CASNSAGGRFDEQFF. CDR3 sequence (DNA): TGTGCCAGCAACTCAGCGGGTGGAAGGTTCGATGAGCAGTTCTTC.